Listed below are T cell receptor beta chains from one sample, sequenced in a study of cytomegalovirus exposure and HLA in healthy donors. Only in-frame clones appear in the TCRdb table, and some are missing; sequencing was by immunoSEQ multiplex PCR. This sample has a few hundred thousand clones, with 72% found just once. The specimen sequenced was PBMCs. These receptors were taken from a female donor in good health and CMV-seronegative. Each CDR3 is given with its conserved first and last residue. D genes are given only for firm matches. Only part of the rows carry a size: once, few, many, or a class if the clone is expanded.

v_gene	d_gene	abundance	j_gene	CDR3nt	CDR3aa
TRBV6-5	.	once	TRBJ1-2	TGTGCCAGCAGTCGGGGGTCGGGGGGCGACTATGGCTACACCTTC	CASSRGSGGDYGYTF
TRBV23-1	.	.	TRBJ1-5	TGCGCCAGCAGCCCCCAGGACAACTCCAATCAGCCCCAGCATTTT	CASSPQDNSNQPQHF
TRBV2	.	.	TRBJ1-2	TGTGCCGCCCGGACAGAAAAGGAGATGGGTGGCTACACCTTC	CAARTEKEMGGYTF
TRBV7-9	.	.	TRBJ1-3	TGTGCCAGCAGCCGGGACACCCTGCGCGGAAACACCATATATTTT	CASSRDTLRGNTIYF
TRBV5-4	.	.	TRBJ2-7	TGTGCCAGCAGCCTGCCGACAGAGCCTAGCTCCTACGAGCAGTACTTC	CASSLPTEPSSYEQYF
TRBV11-2	.	.	TRBJ1-4	TGTGCCAGCAGCTTAGGACAGCTCGCAACTAATGAAAAACTGTTTTTT	CASSLGQLATNEKLFF
TRBV7-9	.	.	TRBJ2-1	TGTTCCAGCAGCCCAATCGGGGGTGACTTCCAGTTCTTC	CSSSPIGGDFQFF
TRBV5-6	TRBD2	.	TRBJ2-7	TGTGCCAGCAGCTTGGCGGGGGGAAGCTCCTACGAGCAGTACTTC	CASSLAGGSSYEQYF
TRBV4-2	.	few	TRBJ1-1	TGTGCCAGCAGCCGAACAGGGCGAGGGGACGCTGAAGCTTTCTTT	CASSRTGRGDAEAFF
TRBV5-1	TRBD2	once	TRBJ2-1	TGCGCCAGCAGCTTGGTGCGGGAGGGCCGGAATGAGCAGTTCTTC	CASSLVREGRNEQFF
TRBV6-5	.	.	TRBJ1-2	TGTGCCAGCAGAGCCGACAGTCCCTATGGCTACACCTTC	CASRADSPYGYTF
TRBV7-9	TRBD1	.	TRBJ1-4	TGTGCCGTACAGGGGGGGAATGAAAAACTGTTTTTT	CAVQGGNEKLFF
TRBV5-4	TRBD2	.	TRBJ2-1	TGTGCCAGCAGCTTGGGATGGACTAGCGGGTTAAATGAGCAGTTCTTC	CASSLGWTSGLNEQFF
TRBV10-2	.	.	TRBJ2-7	TGCGCCAGCAGTGACAGCTACGAGCAGTACTTC	CASSDSYEQYF
TRBV29-1	.	few	TRBJ2-2	TGCAGCGTTGAATGGGCCACCGGGGAGCTGTTTTTT	CSVEWATGELFF
TRBV10-1	TRBD2	.	TRBJ2-7	TGCGCCAGCATCTTGCGGGAGGACCAACGCCCATCCTATATATACGAGCAGTACTTC	CASILREDQRPSYIYEQYF
TRBV30	.	.	TRBJ1-2	TGTGCCTGGAGAACGGGGAGCGGAGGCTACACCTTC	CAWRTGSGGYTF
TRBV7-9	TRBD1	.	TRBJ2-1	TGTGCCAGCAGCTTTGCGACAGGGGGAGGGAATGAGCAGTTCTTC	CASSFATGGGNEQFF
TRBV7-2	.	.	TRBJ2-7	TGTGCCAGCAGCCCCCTGGGGCCGAGCTCCTACGAGCAGTACTTC	CASSPLGPSSYEQYF
TRBV4-2	TRBD2	.	TRBJ2-1	TGTGCCAGCAGTGGAAGTCTCTGGGGGAGGGATGAGCAGTTCTTC	CASSGSLWGRDEQFF
TRBV16	TRBD1	.	TRBJ1-1	TGTGCCAGCAGCCACCCCACAGGGGCATTCCCTGAAGCTTTCTTT	CASSHPTGAFPEAFF
TRBV30	.	.	TRBJ2-5	TGTGCCTGGTCTGGGGGGTCCGGTTGGGGCAAAGAGACCCAGTACTTC	CAWSGGSGWGKETQYF
TRBV2	.	once	TRBJ2-7	TGTGCCACCCAAGGGGCAGGGGTACCCTACGAGCAGTACTTC	CATQGAGVPYEQYF
TRBV28	TRBD1	.	TRBJ2-3	TGTGCCAGCAGCTATCCGGGACAGGGGAAATCAGATACGCAGTATTTT	CASSYPGQGKSDTQYF
TRBV9	TRBD1	.	TRBJ1-5	TGTGCCAGCAGCGAGACAGGGAATCGGCCCCAGCATTTT	CASSETGNRPQHF
TRBV5-3	TRBD2	.	TRBJ2-5	TGTGCCAGAAGCTTGATGACTAGCGGGACTGAGCAAGAGACCCAGTACTTC	CARSLMTSGTEQETQYF
TRBV5-4	TRBD2	.	TRBJ2-1	TGTGCCAGCAGGGGACTAGTCAATGAGCAGTTCTTC	CASRGLVNEQFF
TRBV28	TRBD1	once	TRBJ1-2	TGTGCCAGCGGACAGGGGGCGATAATTGGCTACACCTTC	CASGQGAIIGYTF
TRBV4-2	TRBD2	.	TRBJ2-1	TGTGCCAGCAGCCAGGGGCCGGCTAGCGGGAAGATCAATGAGCAGTTCTTC	CASSQGPASGKINEQFF
TRBV7-9	.	once	TRBJ2-5	TGTGCCAGCAGCCGGTTCTTCGGGGAAAGGGAGACCCAGTACTTC	CASSRFFGERETQYF
TRBV14	.	.	TRBJ1-2	TGTGCCAGCAGCCAATCCAGGGGCCCATATGGCTACACCTTC	CASSQSRGPYGYTF
TRBV6-5	TRBD2	once	TRBJ2-7	TGTGCCAGCAGTCGCACTAGCGGGAGACACGAGCAGTACTTC	CASSRTSGRHEQYF
TRBV19	TRBD1	.	TRBJ2-4	TGTGCCAGTAGAGAACAGGGGCTAGCCAAAAACATTCAGTACTTC	CASREQGLAKNIQYF
TRBV4-1	TRBD1	.	TRBJ2-2	TGCGCCAGCAGCCCGTACAGGGGTGGGGACACCGGGGAGCTGTTTTTT	CASSPYRGGDTGELFF
TRBV28	TRBD1	few	TRBJ1-1	TGTGCCAGCAGCTCAGGGACAGGGGCGGGCACTGAAGCTTTCTTT	CASSSGTGAGTEAFF
TRBV4-2	TRBD1	.	TRBJ1-5	TGTGCCAGCAGCCCAGAAGATCCAGGGACAGGGGGCCAGCCCCAGCATTTT	CASSPEDPGTGGQPQHF